These T cell receptor beta chains were read from a single sample in a study of HIV-infected patients and healthy controls. Using its own MiXCR run on the 5' RACE reads, TCRdb lists one record per CDR3 protein. The table records 5,500 to 8,000 distinct CDR3 sequences, about 10% of them present only once. Material: blood, obtained during antiretroviral therapy. Every receptor here comes from an adult with HIV infection. Each CDR3 is given with its conserved first and last residue. D genes are given only for firm matches. Clone size, where shown, is once, few, many, or a class for clones that have expanded.

len: 14; d_gene: .; v_gene: TRBV10-3; j_gene: TRBJ1-2; abundance: medium-sized; CDR3nt: TGTGCCATCAGTGCAGACAACCGCTACTATGGCTACACCTTC; CDR3aa: CAISADNRYYGYTF
len: 15; d_gene: .; v_gene: TRBV20-1; j_gene: TRBJ1-1; abundance: medium-sized; CDR3nt: TGCAGTGCAAGGAAGAAACAGAACATGAACACTGAAGCTTTCTTT; CDR3aa: CSARKKQNMNTEAFF
len: 15; d_gene: TRBD2; v_gene: TRBV5-1; j_gene: TRBJ2-1; abundance: medium-sized; CDR3nt: TGCGCCAGCAGCTGGGCCGGGACTACTTACAATGAGCAGTTCTTC; CDR3aa: CASSWAGTTYNEQFF
len: 16; d_gene: TRBD2; v_gene: TRBV3-1; j_gene: TRBJ2-5; abundance: large; CDR3nt: TGTGCCAGCAGCCCTACTACTAGCGGGGGGGCGGAGACCCAGTACTTC; CDR3aa: CASSPTTSGGAETQYF
len: 15; d_gene: .; v_gene: TRBV19; j_gene: TRBJ1-1; abundance: .; CDR3nt: TGTGCCAGTAGCCCGCGGGGGATGAGCTACACTGAAGCTTTCTTT; CDR3aa: CASSPRGMSYTEAFF
len: 13; d_gene: .; v_gene: TRBV5-5; j_gene: TRBJ2-7; abundance: medium-sized; CDR3nt: TGTGCCAGCAGCCTACTACGCTCCTACGAGCAGTACTTC; CDR3aa: CASSLLRSYEQYF
len: 12; d_gene: .; v_gene: TRBV15; j_gene: TRBJ2-2; abundance: .; CDR3nt: TGTGCCACCACCTACAGGGTCGGGGAGCTGTTTTTT; CDR3aa: CATTYRVGELFF
len: 17; d_gene: TRBD1; v_gene: TRBV7-2; j_gene: TRBJ1-6; abundance: many; CDR3nt: TGTGCCAGCAGCTTCCGGGACAGCTACTTACTTAATTCACCCCTCCACTTT; CDR3aa: CASSFRDSYLLNSPLHF
len: 15; d_gene: TRBD1; v_gene: TRBV12-3/TRBV12-4; j_gene: TRBJ1-5; abundance: medium-sized; CDR3nt: TGTGCCAGCAGTCGCACCGGGACAGGGTATCAGCCCCAGCATTTT; CDR3aa: CASSRTGTGYQPQHF
len: 15; d_gene: TRBD2; v_gene: TRBV20-1; j_gene: TRBJ2-3; abundance: medium-sized; CDR3nt: TGCAGTGCTAGAGACTTTAGCGGGGCAACAGATACGCAGTATTTT; CDR3aa: CSARDFSGATDTQYF
len: 14; d_gene: TRBD1; v_gene: TRBV10-2; j_gene: TRBJ2-1; abundance: many; CDR3nt: TGCGCCAGCAGATGGACAGGCTCCTACAATGAGCAGTTCTTC; CDR3aa: CASRWTGSYNEQFF
len: 15; d_gene: TRBD1; v_gene: TRBV6-5; j_gene: TRBJ2-7; abundance: many; CDR3nt: TGTGCCAGCCGACGCTCGGGGCAGGGGGCGGGCGAGCAGTACTTC; CDR3aa: CASRRSGQGAGEQYF
len: 13; d_gene: .; v_gene: TRBV29-1; j_gene: TRBJ2-7; abundance: .; CDR3nt: TGCAGCGTTGAAGAGGGGTCATCATACGAGCAGTACTTC; CDR3aa: CSVEEGSSYEQYF
len: 14; d_gene: TRBD1; v_gene: TRBV20-1; j_gene: TRBJ1-2; abundance: .; CDR3nt: TGCAGTGCTAGAGCACAGGGGTCCAACTATGGCTACACCTTC; CDR3aa: CSARAQGSNYGYTF
len: 16; d_gene: .; v_gene: TRBV29-1; j_gene: TRBJ2-1; abundance: medium-sized; CDR3nt: TGCAGCGTTGGGGGCGTGATAGCCAACTCCTACAATGAGCAGTTCTTC; CDR3aa: CSVGGVIANSYNEQFF
len: 10; d_gene: .; v_gene: TRBV5-1; j_gene: TRBJ2-1; abundance: many; CDR3nt: TGCGCCAGCAGCTACAATGAGCAGTTCTTC; CDR3aa: CASSYNEQFF
len: 14; d_gene: .; v_gene: TRBV6-5; j_gene: TRBJ1-2; abundance: medium-sized; CDR3nt: TGTGCCAGCAGTTTAAGAGAGACTAACTATGGCTACACCTTC; CDR3aa: CASSLRETNYGYTF
len: 16; d_gene: TRBD2; v_gene: TRBV20-1; j_gene: TRBJ2-3; abundance: medium-sized; CDR3nt: TGCAGTGCTAGAGCCCGGCGCGGGCGGGGGACAGATACGCAGTATTTT; CDR3aa: CSARARRGRGTDTQYF
len: 12; d_gene: .; v_gene: TRBV19; j_gene: TRBJ1-5; abundance: .; CDR3nt: TGTGCCAGTAGTATTGGGTGGAAGCCCCAGCATTTT; CDR3aa: CASSIGWKPQHF
len: 14; d_gene: .; v_gene: TRBV5-6; j_gene: TRBJ2-5; abundance: .; CDR3nt: TGTGCCAGCAGGGCCCGAGGGGAGCAAGAGACCCAGTACTTC; CDR3aa: CASRARGEQETQYF
len: 15; d_gene: .; v_gene: TRBV5-1; j_gene: TRBJ2-5; abundance: .; CDR3nt: TGCGCCAGCAGCTTGTCAATAGCGGAACAAGAGACCCAGTACTTC; CDR3aa: CASSLSIAEQETQYF
len: 14; d_gene: .; v_gene: TRBV24-1; j_gene: TRBJ1-2; abundance: medium-sized; CDR3nt: TGTGCCACCAGTGATCTAGACATGCCGCCTGGCTACACCTTC; CDR3aa: CATSDLDMPPGYTF
len: 16; d_gene: TRBD1; v_gene: TRBV28; j_gene: TRBJ1-5; abundance: medium-sized; CDR3nt: TGTGCCAGCAGTCAAGGGACAGGGGGAGAGGATCAGCCCCAGCATTTT; CDR3aa: CASSQGTGGEDQPQHF
len: 15; d_gene: .; v_gene: TRBV5-1; j_gene: TRBJ1-5; abundance: medium-sized; CDR3nt: TGCGCCAGCAGTCTTGGTGGGGATAGCAATCAGCCCCAGCATTTT; CDR3aa: CASSLGGDSNQPQHF
len: 22; d_gene: .; v_gene: TRBV4-2; j_gene: TRBJ2-6; abundance: medium-sized; CDR3nt: TGTGCCAGCAGCCAAAATTTTGGGTGGGGTCCCAGCCACCGCTCTGGGGCCAACGTCCTGACTTTC; CDR3aa: CASSQNFGWGPSHRSGANVLTF
len: 19; d_gene: TRBD1; v_gene: TRBV18; j_gene: TRBJ1-1; abundance: many; CDR3nt: TGTGCCAGCTCACCCCGCGGACAGGGGGAACCAAGAGGGTACACTGAAGCTTTCTTT; CDR3aa: CASSPRGQGEPRGYTEAFF
len: 13; d_gene: .; v_gene: TRBV14; j_gene: TRBJ2-1; abundance: few; CDR3nt: TGTGCCAGCAGCCAAGCTTCGGGCAATGAGCAGTTCTTC; CDR3aa: CASSQASGNEQFF
len: 15; d_gene: .; v_gene: TRBV2; j_gene: TRBJ2-7; abundance: .; CDR3nt: TGTGCCAGCAGTGAACCCGCACAGGCACCCTACGAGCAGTACTTC; CDR3aa: CASSEPAQAPYEQYF
len: 14; d_gene: .; v_gene: TRBV6-5; j_gene: TRBJ1-2; abundance: medium-sized; CDR3nt: TGTGCCAGCAGTTACTCAGGGGGGGGGACTGGCTACACCTTC; CDR3aa: CASSYSGGGTGYTF
len: 14; d_gene: .; v_gene: TRBV6-1; j_gene: TRBJ1-4; abundance: .; CDR3nt: TGTGCCAGCAGTGAACAAGGGGGGGGTGAAAAACTGTTTTTT; CDR3aa: CASSEQGGGEKLFF
len: 17; d_gene: .; v_gene: TRBV2; j_gene: TRBJ2-1; abundance: many; CDR3nt: TGTGCCAGCAGTGTGGCCCGGGGGCGCGGGGGTTACAATGAGCAGTTCTTC; CDR3aa: CASSVARGRGGYNEQFF
len: 18; d_gene: TRBD2; v_gene: TRBV6-6; j_gene: TRBJ2-3; abundance: .; CDR3nt: TGTGCCAGCAGTTACTCGGTAACTAGCGCCCTACCCACAGATACGCAGTATTTT; CDR3aa: CASSYSVTSALPTDTQYF
len: 14; d_gene: .; v_gene: TRBV5-1; j_gene: TRBJ2-5; abundance: few; CDR3nt: TGCGCCAGCAGCTTGGTTCAGGGTCATGAGACCCAGTACTTC; CDR3aa: CASSLVQGHETQYF
len: 15; d_gene: .; v_gene: TRBV7-2; j_gene: TRBJ1-5; abundance: .; CDR3nt: TGTGCCAGCAGCTTAGCGTTAGCTCTAGATCAGCCCCAGCATTTT; CDR3aa: CASSLALALDQPQHF
len: 13; d_gene: .; v_gene: TRBV7-7; j_gene: TRBJ1-5; abundance: medium-sized; CDR3nt: TGTGCCAGCAGCGGTGACTTGGGCCAGCCCCAGCATTTT; CDR3aa: CASSGDLGQPQHF
len: 14; d_gene: .; v_gene: TRBV5-1; j_gene: TRBJ1-6; abundance: medium-sized; CDR3nt: TGCGCCAGCAGCTTGGCGGCGGGGAATTCACCCCTCCACTTT; CDR3aa: CASSLAAGNSPLHF
len: 13; d_gene: .; v_gene: TRBV11-2; j_gene: TRBJ1-6; abundance: few; CDR3nt: TGTGCCAGCAGCTTAATAAACCCTTCACCCCTCCACTTT; CDR3aa: CASSLINPSPLHF
len: 16; d_gene: .; v_gene: TRBV13; j_gene: TRBJ2-3; abundance: medium-sized; CDR3nt: TGTGCCAGCAGCTGGGGCGAGGGGCCATCGTCAGATACGCAGTATTTT; CDR3aa: CASSWGEGPSSDTQYF
len: 11; d_gene: .; v_gene: TRBV20-1; j_gene: TRBJ1-2; abundance: medium-sized; CDR3nt: TGCAGTGCCGGGACGAGCTATGGCTACACCTTC; CDR3aa: CSAGTSYGYTF
len: 13; d_gene: .; v_gene: TRBV20-1; j_gene: TRBJ1-1; abundance: .; CDR3nt: TGCAGTGCTAGAGGGGGGGCAGGGACCGAAGCTTTCTTT; CDR3aa: CSARGGAGTEAFF
len: 14; d_gene: TRBD1; v_gene: TRBV5-4; j_gene: TRBJ1-1; abundance: few; CDR3nt: TGTGCCAGCAGCTCCAGGGGGCTTGGGACTGAAGCTTTCTTT; CDR3aa: CASSSRGLGTEAFF
len: 12; d_gene: .; v_gene: TRBV2; j_gene: TRBJ1-1; abundance: medium-sized; CDR3nt: TGTGCCAGCAGACCCGACACTTCTGAAGCTTTCTTT; CDR3aa: CASRPDTSEAFF
len: 15; d_gene: TRBD2; v_gene: TRBV4-1; j_gene: TRBJ2-1; abundance: medium-sized; CDR3nt: TGCGCCAGCAGCCTGGGACTAGCGGGACACAATGAGCAGTTCTTC; CDR3aa: CASSLGLAGHNEQFF
len: 15; d_gene: .; v_gene: TRBV11-2; j_gene: TRBJ2-3; abundance: medium-sized; CDR3nt: TGTGCCAGCAGCTTAGTGGCAGGATTCACAGATACGCAGTATTTT; CDR3aa: CASSLVAGFTDTQYF
len: 11; d_gene: .; v_gene: TRBV20-1; j_gene: TRBJ2-7; abundance: medium-sized; CDR3nt: TGCAGTGCTAGAGGACTCCTCGAGCAGTACTTC; CDR3aa: CSARGLLEQYF
len: 12; d_gene: .; v_gene: TRBV19; j_gene: TRBJ2-3; abundance: medium-sized; CDR3nt: TGTGCCAGTAGTATCCCGCTAAATACGCAGTATTTT; CDR3aa: CASSIPLNTQYF
len: 16; d_gene: .; v_gene: TRBV6-4; j_gene: TRBJ2-5; abundance: many; CDR3nt: TGTGCCAGCACCCCTCCGTTTGCGCGGGGAATGGAACGACTATACTTC; CDR3aa: CASTPPFARGMERLYF
len: 16; d_gene: TRBD2; v_gene: TRBV5-6; j_gene: TRBJ2-2; abundance: medium-sized; CDR3nt: TGTGCCAGCAGCTTTCCGGAAGCGGGGAGCCTCGGGGAGCTGTTTTTT; CDR3aa: CASSFPEAGSLGELFF
len: 13; d_gene: .; v_gene: TRBV6-5; j_gene: TRBJ2-7; abundance: medium-sized; CDR3nt: TGTGCCAGCAGTTACGGAGCAGGGGACGAGCAGTACTTC; CDR3aa: CASSYGAGDEQYF
len: 15; d_gene: TRBD1; v_gene: TRBV5-1; j_gene: TRBJ2-4; abundance: medium-sized; CDR3nt: TGCGCCAGCAGACAGGGGACCGCTCGAGGCCATTCTCAGTACTTC; CDR3aa: CASRQGTARGHSQYF
len: 20; d_gene: TRBD2; v_gene: TRBV5-1; j_gene: TRBJ2-2; abundance: many; CDR3nt: TGCGCCAGCAGCTCAGGACTAGCGGGGAACCCGTACCGAAACACCGGGGAGCTGTTTTTT; CDR3aa: CASSSGLAGNPYRNTGELFF
len: 15; d_gene: .; v_gene: TRBV4-2; j_gene: TRBJ1-5; abundance: many; CDR3nt: TGTGCCAGCAGCCAAGACAGGGGCGTCAATCAGCCCCAGCATTTT; CDR3aa: CASSQDRGVNQPQHF
len: 15; d_gene: .; v_gene: TRBV19; j_gene: TRBJ1-5; abundance: .; CDR3nt: TGTGCCAGTACGTGGGGGTCTTATAGCAATCAGCCCCAGCATTTT; CDR3aa: CASTWGSYSNQPQHF
len: 15; d_gene: .; v_gene: TRBV14; j_gene: TRBJ2-1; abundance: medium-sized; CDR3nt: TGTGCCAGCAGCCAGGGGGTTTCACCTTACAATGAGCAGTTCTTC; CDR3aa: CASSQGVSPYNEQFF
len: 16; d_gene: TRBD1; v_gene: TRBV5-1; j_gene: TRBJ2-6; abundance: many; CDR3nt: TGCGCCAGCAGCCGAACAGGGGGCGCTGGGGCCAACGTCCTGACTTTC; CDR3aa: CASSRTGGAGANVLTF
len: 13; d_gene: .; v_gene: TRBV5-6; j_gene: TRBJ1-1; abundance: medium-sized; CDR3nt: TGTGCCAGCAGCCCCTCGACTGGGACTGAAGCTTTCTTT; CDR3aa: CASSPSTGTEAFF
len: 14; d_gene: TRBD1; v_gene: TRBV7-8; j_gene: TRBJ1-5; abundance: medium-sized; CDR3nt: TGTGCCAGCACCCTGACAGGGGGCTTTCAGCCCCAGCATTTT; CDR3aa: CASTLTGGFQPQHF
len: 11; d_gene: .; v_gene: TRBV6-5; j_gene: TRBJ2-7; abundance: many; CDR3nt: TGTGCCAGCCGAAACAGTGCCGAGCAGTACTTC; CDR3aa: CASRNSAEQYF
len: 13; d_gene: .; v_gene: TRBV4-2; j_gene: TRBJ1-4; abundance: medium-sized; CDR3nt: TGTGCCAGCAGCTCACGACAGAATGAAAAACTGTTTTTT; CDR3aa: CASSSRQNEKLFF